This entry features one T cell receptor beta chain sequence. The antigen is not known. There are 16 residues in the CDR3. The V segment lost 4 bases and the J segment 4 bases; nucleotides outside the gene matches: 12. Germline V gene data show CDR1 as MGHRA and CDR2 as YSYEKL. The record originates from a study of graft-versus-host responses after intestinal transplantation. Turning to the study itself: Multivisceral, liver-intestinal, or isolated intestinal grafts went to recipients.

General study results and limits: Some patients had graft-donor T cell macrochimerism, and their allografts showed high graft-versus-host to host-versus-graft clonal ratios.

The table came from immunoSEQ multiplex PCR; TCRdb's copy has only in-frame clones and leaves some out. The top ten clones hold roughly 10% of a sample with fewer than 30,000 clones, 70% to 90% of them seen once. V usage is TRBV4-1 and J usage is TRBJ2-7; TRBD2 matches at 8 bases. Sequenced material: PBMCs, taken around 480 days after intestinal transplantation. The receptor comes from a human patient who received an intestinal transplant, so some T cells may come from the graft donor. CDR3 coding DNA: TGCGCCAGCAGCCGAAGCATCGGGGGGGCCCCTTACGAGCAGTACTTC. It is translated as CASSRSIGGAPYEQYF.